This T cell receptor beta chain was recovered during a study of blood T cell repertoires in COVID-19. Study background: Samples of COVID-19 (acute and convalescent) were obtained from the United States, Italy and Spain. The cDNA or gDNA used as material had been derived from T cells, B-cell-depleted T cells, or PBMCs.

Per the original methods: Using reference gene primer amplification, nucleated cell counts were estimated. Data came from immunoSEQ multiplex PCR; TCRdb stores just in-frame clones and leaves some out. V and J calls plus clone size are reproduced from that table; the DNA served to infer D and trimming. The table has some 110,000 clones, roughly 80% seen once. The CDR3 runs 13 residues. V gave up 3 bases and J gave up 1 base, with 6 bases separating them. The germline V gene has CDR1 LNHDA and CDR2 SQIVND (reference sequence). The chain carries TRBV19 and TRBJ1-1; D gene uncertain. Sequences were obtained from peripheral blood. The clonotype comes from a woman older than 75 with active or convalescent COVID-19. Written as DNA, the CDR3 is TGTGCCAGTAGTATGCGGGGGAACACTGAAGCTTTCTTT. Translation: CASSMRGNTEAFF.